This T cell receptor beta chain was sequenced for a study of type 1 regulatory T cells. At the level of the study: An in vitro protocol generated T-allo10, a Tr1-enriched, alloantigen-specific CD4 T cell product.

TCRdb analysed the reads with MiXCR anew, one entry per CDR3 protein. The sample holds about 69,000 distinct CDR3 sequences, roughly 20% seen once. The sample holds many counts of this clonotype. Its cognate antigen is unknown. Study-wide findings and caveats: Compared with non-Tr1 cells, Tr1 cells showed a narrower TCR repertoire.

This CDR3 spans 15 amino acids. The V and J ends lost 5 bases and 2 bases, in that order; junction bases with no gene match: 7. This chain connects TRBV12-3 or TRBV12-4 to TRBJ2-3, with 7 bases lining up with TRBD1. The sequenced sample was cultured type 1 regulatory T (Tr1) cells, either the whole culture or a sorted fraction (not recorded which). The clonotype originates from a human donor in good health. The CDR3: CASSPSDRVTDTQYF. DNA of the CDR3: TGTGCCAGCAGTCCCAGTGACAGGGTCACAGATACGCAGTATTTT.